This T cell receptor beta chain was captured by sequencing in a study of beta chain features in type 1 diabetes. Study observations and caveats: Patients and controls would share equally any PCR tilt toward shorter templates. Cells expressing TCR highly could be over-represented by cDNA sequencing.

This clone was counted only a few times. Its antigen is currently unknown. The CDR3 runs to 12 residues. Germline V gene data show CDR1 as SGHDT and CDR2 as YYEEEE. Sequenced material consisted of expressed TCRB transcripts (all of the isolated RNA was reverse transcribed). Only in-frame clones appear in the TCRdb table, and some are missing; sequencing was by immunoSEQ multiplex PCR. The data contain roughly 230,000 clones, over 9.5% of them singletons. The sample consisted of naive CD4+ T cells from blood. The rearrangement uses TRBV5-6 and TRBJ2-5; a weak D match, TRBD1 (5 bases). The assigned J gene may be wrong: the sequence end matches TRBJ2-7 better. This sequence originates from a woman between 18 and 29 years old in good health. CDR3 DNA sequence: TGTGCCAGCAGCTTACAGGATTACGAGCAGTACTTC. Its protein product is CASSLQDYEQYF.